The rows below give T cell receptor beta chains drawn from one sample of a study of persistence of HIV-infected CD4 T cells. For these receptors, no antigen is known. Clones were sequenced by immunoSEQ multiplex PCR, and TCRdb holds only the in-frame ones, with some missing. The table includes 35,000 to 55,000 clones, more than 85% detected once. The source material was CD4+ T cells sorted from PBMCs after approximately 19-hour stimulation, sampled from a patient who received antiretroviral therapy. Source of these receptors: an adult man with HIV who was CMV-seropositive. The CDR3 runs from the conserved cysteine through the conserved F or W. A D gene is named only where the DNA matches it firmly. Not all rows give a size; the values are once, few, many and, for expanded clones, a class.

TRBD1	.	TRBV28	TRBJ1-2	CASTRDRGIYGYTF	TGTGCCAGCACCCGGGACAGGGGGATCTATGGCTACACCTTC
.	.	TRBV21-1	TRBJ2-1	CASSPLGGKPGNEQFF	TGTGCCAGCAGCCCCCTGGGGGGGAAACCCGGGAATGAGCAGTTCTTC
.	.	TRBV27	TRBJ2-2	CASNETPGAANTGELFF	TGTGCCAGCAACGAAACTCCAGGGGCCGCGAACACCGGGGAGCTGTTTTTT
.	.	TRBV12-2	TRBJ1-2	CASRYPGEFGDYGYTF	TGTGCAAGTCGCTACCCAGGCGAATTTGGTGACTATGGCTACACCTTC
.	.	TRBV10-1	TRBJ1-1	CAREGTSENTEAFF	TGCGCCAGGGAGGGGACCTCGGAGAACACTGAAGCTTTCTTT
.	once	TRBV10-2	TRBJ2-7	CASRYLSGGGDSYEQYF	TGCGCCAGCAGATACCTTAGCGGTGGGGGAGACAGCTACGAGCAGTACTTC
.	.	TRBV5-5	TRBJ1-5	CASSLGGDQPQHF	TGTGCCAGCAGCTTGGGAGGGGACCAGCCCCAGCATTTT
.	.	TRBV7-2	TRBJ2-7	CASSLAGVHEQYF	TGTGCCAGCAGCTTGGCAGGGGTACACGAGCAGTACTTC
TRBD1	.	TRBV7-3	TRBJ1-1	CASSVSGGLGAFF	TGTGCCAGCAGCGTTTCAGGGGGACTTGGAGCTTTCTTT
TRBD1	.	TRBV5-1	TRBJ1-1	CASSRDSKINTEAFF	TGCGCCAGCAGCCGGGACAGCAAGATTAACACTGAAGCTTTCTTT
TRBD1	.	TRBV28	TRBJ2-1	CASRAMGQARSYNEQFF	TGTGCCAGCAGGGCCATGGGACAGGCGCGCTCCTACAATGAGCAGTTCTTC
TRBD2	.	TRBV7-2	TRBJ2-7	CASSYGYRGGGYEQYF	TGTGCCAGCAGCTACGGGTACCGGGGGGGTGGCTACGAGCAGTACTTC
TRBD2	.	TRBV7-2	TRBJ2-3	CASSWGTSGVYTDTQYF	TGTGCCAGCAGCTGGGGGACTAGCGGGGTCTATACAGATACGCAGTATTTT
.	.	TRBV3-1/TRBV3-2	TRBJ2-7	CASSQGGSHYEQYF	TGTGCCAGCAGCCAAGGGGGTTCCCACTACGAGCAGTACTTC
TRBD2	.	TRBV3-1/TRBV3-2	TRBJ2-3	CASSPTSGGPREVTDTQYF	TGTGCCAGCAGCCCGACTAGCGGGGGCCCTCGTGAAGTCACAGATACGCAGTATTTT
TRBD2	.	TRBV10-2	TRBJ2-7	CASKVGLAGAYEQYF	TGCGCCAGCAAGGTAGGACTAGCGGGGGCCTACGAGCAGTACTTC
TRBD1	.	TRBV2	TRBJ1-3	CASRGTGGNTIYF	TGTGCCAGCAGAGGGACAGGGGGAAACACCATATATTTT
.	.	TRBV28	TRBJ2-2	CASMGGGAFWELFF	TGTGCCAGCATGGGAGGGGGGGCCTTTTGGGAGCTGTTTTTT
.	.	TRBV5-1	TRBJ1-3	CASSLGRGGTGNTIYF	TGCGCCAGCAGCTTGGGCCGGGGGGGAACGGGAAACACCATATATTTT
TRBD1	.	TRBV7-7	TRBJ2-7	CASSPRQGFNYEQYF	TGTGCCAGCAGCCCTCGACAGGGATTCAACTACGAGCAGTACTTC